The clone carrying this T cell receptor beta chain was counted between two and nine times. V lost 1 base to trimming and J lost 0 bases; unmatched junction nucleotides: 7. The CDR3 is 17 residues long. Per germline, CDR1 SGHAT and CDR2 FQNNGV. These data originate in a study of human T cells and chemical hapten exposure. The time point here: pre-sensitization, week 0. Treatment meaning: therapeutic diphenylcyclopropenone sensitization with weekly scalp DPC. Researchers extracted total RNA from unfractionated whole blood. TCRdb passed the RACE reads through MiXCR, listing each CDR3 protein once. The sample has 120,000 or so distinct CDR3 sequences, approximately 15% seen once.

The V call is TRBV11-2, the J call TRBJ2-7; 9 bases line up with TRBD1. This sample comprised whole blood, obtained in connection with sensitization to the hapten diphenylcyclopropenone (DPC). The receptor was derived from a woman aged 18-29 years with alopecia areata. Some clones in this sample may be carry-over from other donors' samples. CDR3 residues: CASSLGIPGQGSYEQYF. The CDR3 DNA sequence: TGTGCCAGCAGCTTAGGCATACCGGGACAGGGCTCCTACGAGCAGTACTTC.